This T cell receptor beta chain was retrieved from a study of T cell changes during pregnancy in multiple sclerosis. Germline values: CDR1 SGHRS, CDR2 YFSETQ. This CDR3 region has 13 residues. The ends were cut back, 3 bases at V and 6 bases at J, with 12 bases in the middle. Libraries were prepared by immunoSEQ multiplex PCR; TCRdb keeps only in-frame clonotypes and omits some of them. The sample holds some 20,000 clones, more than 75% seen once. Sequencing was performed on CD4+ T cells from peripheral blood mononuclear cells, taken in the first trimester of pregnancy. This receptor was obtained from a female donor in good health, enrolled as a control in a pregnancy study. The chain uses TRBV5-1 and TRBJ1-2, with D uncertain. The CDR3 sequence is CASSSDPQDGYTF. The CDR3, as DNA: TGCGCCAGCAGCTCCGACCCCCAGGATGGCTACACCTTC.